This TCR beta chain was sequenced for a study of blood T cell repertoires in COVID-19 (dated by TCRdb to 2020 to 2022). Regarding the complete study: Collaborator samples came from the United States, Italy and Spain and covered acute and convalescent phases of COVID-19. The prospective study material was composed of cDNA or gDNA derived from T cells, B-cell-depleted T cells, or PBMCs. Subjects who had been exposed to COVID-19, were actively infected with it, or had recovered from it provided the deeply sampled blood TCRbeta repertoires that made up the dataset. A freely available public database, intended as a resource for researchers studying the immune response to SARS-CoV-2, is where the repertoires were released. The samples were drawn from two sources: the first 160 participants of the ongoing ImmuneRACE study, and about 1,300 subjects contributed by 6 global collaborators. A de-identified subject ID, COVID-19 status, age in years and sex were almost always included in the sample metadata. Where available, HLA class I and class II types were taken from metadata supplied by the sample provider and were not determined by assay-based typing.

Whole blood was collected in K2EDTA tubes by collaborating institutions according to the institutions' own protocols. For TCRbeta analysis, collaborator samples were shipped as frozen whole blood, as isolated PBMCs, or as DNA extracted from either sample type. The V end loses 1 base and the J end loses 5 bases, and a stretch of 22 bases separates them. Measured from the cysteine to the phenylalanine, the CDR3 is 18 residues long. Of the read, only the CDR3 DNA is kept; its 54 bases are in frame from base 1. Based on the germline V gene (reference sequence), the CDR1 and CDR2 sequences are LGHDT and YNNKEL. TCRbeta CDR3 regions were amplified from genomic DNA using the immunoSEQ Assay, a bias-controlled multiplex PCR. The published analysis was carried out like this. The number of nucleated cells in each sample was estimated from the amplification of reference gene primers within the assay. To quantify the absolute abundance of each unique TCRbeta CDR3 rearrangement, sequence reads were collapsed and filtered. For each sample, productive Simpson clonality was calculated as the square root of Simpson's diversity index over productive rearrangements. Here the immuneACCESS table is served through TCRdb, limited to in-frame sequences with V and J called. Missing clones are a known gap in these copies; in checked studies unresolved V genes cover under half, and the rest lacks a known reason. The V and J calls and the clone size are those of that table, but D and trimming were determined from the DNA. In all, the sample holds 250,000 to 300,000 clones, and 89% of those were seen once. The top ten hold approximately 12% of the sample.

Broader findings and caveats from the paper: Clinical and demographic metadata were provided uncurated, with the amount varying by source and participant.

As for this clone: Its antigen remains undetermined. Base qualities are not provided; no much larger clone lies one nucleotide away.

The TCR originated in a woman aged 55-75 years with acute or convalescent COVID-19. Material for sequencing was peripheral blood. The rearranged chain carries TRBV3-1 (or the pseudogene TRBV3-2) and TRBJ2-3; the D region possibly corresponds to TRBD2 (6 bases align). The nucleotides read TGTGCCAGCAGCCAAGTCCATCCCGGCGGGACTGTACAAGATACGCAGTATTTT. Translated, it reads CASSQVHPGGTVQDTQYF.